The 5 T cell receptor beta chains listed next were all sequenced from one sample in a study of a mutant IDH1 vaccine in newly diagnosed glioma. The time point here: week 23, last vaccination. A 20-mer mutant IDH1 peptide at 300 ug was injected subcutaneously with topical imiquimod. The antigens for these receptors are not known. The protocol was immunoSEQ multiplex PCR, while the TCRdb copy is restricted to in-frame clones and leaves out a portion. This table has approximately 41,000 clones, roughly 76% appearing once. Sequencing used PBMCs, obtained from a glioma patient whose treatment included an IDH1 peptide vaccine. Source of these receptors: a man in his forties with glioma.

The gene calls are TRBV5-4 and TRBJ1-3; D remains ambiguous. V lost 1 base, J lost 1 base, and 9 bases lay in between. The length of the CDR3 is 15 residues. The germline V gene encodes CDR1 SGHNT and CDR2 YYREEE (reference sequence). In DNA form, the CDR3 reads TGTGCCAGCAGCTTGCCGGGAGAATCTGGAAACACCATATATTTT. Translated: CASSLPGESGNTIYF.

In DNA form, the CDR3 reads TGTGCCAGTAGTATCCCGGTCGCGGGTCAGCCCCAGCATTTT. The encoded protein is CASSIPVAGQPQHF. The gene calls are TRBV19 and TRBJ1-5, with D hard to call. The germline V and J ends were trimmed by 3 bases and 6 bases, with 12 bases remaining between them. There are 14 residues in the CDR3. Germline V gene sequence: CDR1 LNHDA, CDR2 SQIVND (reference sequence).

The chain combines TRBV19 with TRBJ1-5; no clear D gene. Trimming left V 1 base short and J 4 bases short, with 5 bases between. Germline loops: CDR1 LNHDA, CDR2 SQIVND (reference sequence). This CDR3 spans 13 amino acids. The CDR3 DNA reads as TGTGCCAGTAGTATAGCCAGTAATCAGCCCCAGCATTTT. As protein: CASSIASNQPQHF. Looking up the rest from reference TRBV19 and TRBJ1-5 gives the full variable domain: DGGITQSPKYLFRKEGQNVTLSCEQNLNHDAMYWYRQDPGQGLRLIYYSQIVNDFQKGDIAEGYSVSREKKESFPLTVTSAQKNPTAFYLCASSIASNQPQHFGDGTRLSIL.

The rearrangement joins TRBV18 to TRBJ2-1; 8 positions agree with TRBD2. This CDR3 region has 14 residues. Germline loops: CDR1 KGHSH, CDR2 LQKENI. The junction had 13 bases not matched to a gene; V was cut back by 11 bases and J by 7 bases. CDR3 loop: CAGSGNGLGNEQFF. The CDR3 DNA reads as TGTGCCGGTAGCGGGAACGGGCTTGGAAATGAGCAGTTCTTC. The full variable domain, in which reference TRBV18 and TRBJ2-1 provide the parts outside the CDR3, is NAGVMQNPRHLVRRRGQEARLRCSPMKGHSHVYWYRQLPEEGLKFMVYLQKENIIDESGMPKERFSAEFPKEGPSILRIQQVVRGDSAAYFCAGSGNGLGNEQFFGPGTRLTVL.

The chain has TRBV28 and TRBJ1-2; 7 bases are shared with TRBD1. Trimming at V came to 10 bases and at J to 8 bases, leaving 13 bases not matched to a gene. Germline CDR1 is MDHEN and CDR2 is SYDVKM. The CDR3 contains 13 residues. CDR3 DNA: TGTGCCACCCGACAGGGAACGCATTTGGGCTACACCTTC. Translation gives CATRQGTHLGYTF.